The TCR beta chain described here comes from a study of blood T cell repertoires in COVID-19 (dated by TCRdb to 2020 to 2022). Regarding the research as a whole: The collaborator samples originated in the United States, Italy and Spain and spanned the acute and convalescent phases of COVID-19. A de-identified subject ID, COVID-19 status, age in years and sex were almost always included in the sample metadata. The material from the prospective study consisted of cDNA or gDNA derived from T cells, B-cell-depleted T cells, or PBMCs. The dataset comprised deeply sampled blood TCRbeta repertoires from subjects exposed to, actively infected with, or recovered from COVID-19. The samples were drawn from two sources: the first 160 participants of the ongoing ImmuneRACE study, and 1,000 to 1,500 subjects contributed by 6 global collaborators. Where HLA class I and class II types were available, the types were taken from metadata supplied by the sample provider, not from assay-based typing. The repertoires were made available in a free public database intended to serve as a resource for research on the immune response to SARS-CoV-2.

Each collaborating institution followed its own protocols to collect whole blood in K2EDTA tubes. Collaborator samples were shipped for TCRbeta analysis as frozen whole blood, isolated PBMCs, or DNA extracted from either sample type. The study at large found these results: How much clinical and demographic metadata was included differed by source and by participant, and the metadata was provided uncurated.

In this sample, this clone turned up once. Its antigen is currently not known. No per-base quality is available; no much larger clone lies one base away. TCRbeta CDR3 regions were amplified from genomic DNA by means of the immunoSEQ Assay, a bias-controlled multiplex PCR. Per the authors' processing: The number of nucleated cells in each sample was estimated from the amplification of reference gene primers within the assay. To quantify the absolute abundance of each unique TCRbeta CDR3 rearrangement, sequence reads were collapsed and filtered. For each sample, productive Simpson clonality was calculated as the square root of Simpson's diversity index across productive rearrangements. TCRdb retrieved this table from immuneACCESS and kept in-frame rearrangements only. Not all clones are present; in checked studies, unresolved V genes account for under half, and no reason is known for the remainder. From that table come the V and J calls and clone size; the DNA was used to work out D and trimming. Within this sample are about 19,000 clones, with about 88% of them counted one time only. The top ten clonotypes cover roughly 9.8% of the sample.

CDR1 and CDR2 are drawn from the germline V gene: SGHRS, YFSETQ. V gives up 2 bases and J gives up 4 bases, and the segment between their germline ends measures 18 bases. Measured from the cysteine to the phenylalanine, the CDR3 is 17 residues long. The read is trimmed to its CDR3 DNA, 51 bases read in frame from base 1. The sequenced material came from peripheral blood. The sequence came from a human donor in a cohort sampled during active COVID-19. The chain employs TRBV5-1 and TRBJ1-4; no D gene is confidently identified. The nucleotide sequence reads as follows: TGCGCCAGCAGCTTAGGAGATAGAATTCCACTTAATGAAAAACTGTTTTTT. This codes for CASSLGDRIPLNEKLFF. Outside the CDR3, residues come from the reference TRBV5-1 and TRBJ1-4 proteins, so the full variable domain is: KAGVTQTPRYLIKTRGQQVTLSCSPISGHRSVSWYQQTPGQGLQFLFEYFSETQRNKGNFPGRFSGRQFSNSRSEMNVSTLELGDSALYLCASSLGDRIPLNEKLFFGSGTQLSVL.